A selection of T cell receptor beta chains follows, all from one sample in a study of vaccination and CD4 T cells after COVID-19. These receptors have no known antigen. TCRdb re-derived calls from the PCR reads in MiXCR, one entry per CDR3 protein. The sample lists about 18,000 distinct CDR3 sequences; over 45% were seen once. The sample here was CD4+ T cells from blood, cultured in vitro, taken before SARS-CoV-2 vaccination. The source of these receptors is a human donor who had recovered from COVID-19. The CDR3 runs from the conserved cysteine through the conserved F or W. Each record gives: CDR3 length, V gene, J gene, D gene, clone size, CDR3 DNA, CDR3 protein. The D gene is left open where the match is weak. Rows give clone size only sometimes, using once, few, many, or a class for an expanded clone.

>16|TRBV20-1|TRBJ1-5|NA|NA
TGCAGTGCCGCGGGACCGCACCAATATAGCAATCAGCCCCAGCATTTT
CSAAGPHQYSNQPQHF
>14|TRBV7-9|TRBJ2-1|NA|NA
TGTGCCAGCAGCCCGTCGGACTCCTACAATGAGCAGTTCTTC
CASSPSDSYNEQFF
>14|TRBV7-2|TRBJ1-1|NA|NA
TGTGCCAGCAGCTTCGAGGGCGCTGGCACTGAAGCTTTCTTT
CASSFEGAGTEAFF
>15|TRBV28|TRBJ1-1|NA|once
TGTGCCAGCAAACCACGTGATTCTTTAGGCACTGAAGCTTTCTTT
CASKPRDSLGTEAFF
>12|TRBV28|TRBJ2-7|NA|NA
TGTGCCAGCAGACCCGGGACAAGCGAGCAGTACTTC
CASRPGTSEQYF
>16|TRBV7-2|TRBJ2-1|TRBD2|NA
TGTGCCAGCAGCTTTCAAGGCCTAGCGGAATACAATGAGCAGTTCTTC
CASSFQGLAEYNEQFF
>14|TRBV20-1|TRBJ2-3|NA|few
TGCAGTGCTTGGGACACTAGGGTTATGGATACGCAGTATTTT
CSAWDTRVMDTQYF
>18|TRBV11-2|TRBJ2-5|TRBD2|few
TGTGCCAGCAGCCGCGATATACGGCGGGAGGGCCGAATTGAGACCCAGTACTTC
CASSRDIRREGRIETQYF
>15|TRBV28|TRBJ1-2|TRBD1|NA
TGTGCCAGCAAACGATACGGGACAGGGGGCGTTGGCTACACCTTC
CASKRYGTGGVGYTF
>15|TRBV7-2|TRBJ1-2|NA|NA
TGTGCCAGCAGCTTAGCCCCGGGGAGTGGCTATGGCTACACCTTC
CASSLAPGSGYGYTF
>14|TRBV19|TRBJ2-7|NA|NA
TGTGCCAGTAGTATAGGGCAGTTCTCCTACGAGCAGTACTTC
CASSIGQFSYEQYF
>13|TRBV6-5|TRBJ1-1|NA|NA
TGTGCCAGCAGTTGGGTCCGGAACACTGAAGCTTTCTTT
CASSWVRNTEAFF
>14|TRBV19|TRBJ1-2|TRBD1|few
TGTGCCAGTATGCACCGGGACAGGGCTTATGGCTACACCTTC
CASMHRDRAYGYTF
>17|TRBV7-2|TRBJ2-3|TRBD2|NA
TGTGCCAGCAGCTTAGACGGGGCTAGCGGGAACACAGATACGCAGTATTTT
CASSLDGASGNTDTQYF
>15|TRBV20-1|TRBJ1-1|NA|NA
TGCAGTGCTAGATCACGCCAGAGCCCGAACACTGAAGCTTTCTTT
CSARSRQSPNTEAFF
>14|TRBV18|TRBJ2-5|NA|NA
TGTGCCAGCTCACCAAGGGGGAGCCAAGAGACCCAGTACTTC
CASSPRGSQETQYF
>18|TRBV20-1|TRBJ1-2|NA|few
TGCAGCACCGGTGGGGGCGGGGTATACGGAGCGGGGGGCTATGGCTACACCTTC
CSTGGGGVYGAGGYGYTF
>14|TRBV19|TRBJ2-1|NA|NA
TGTGCCAGTAGTAGACTACTAGTCCCCAATGAGCAGTTCTTC
CASSRLLVPNEQFF
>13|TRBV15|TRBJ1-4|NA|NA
TGTGCCACCAGGAGAGGGACGGATGAAAAACTGTTTTTT
CATRRGTDEKLFF
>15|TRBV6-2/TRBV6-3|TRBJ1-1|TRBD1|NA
TGTGCCAGCAGTTACCCGTCAGGGGGCCAGAGAGAAGCTTTCTTT
CASSYPSGGQREAFF
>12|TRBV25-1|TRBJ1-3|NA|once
TGTGCCAGCAGTGCGATAGGGGACACCATATATTTT
CASSAIGDTIYF
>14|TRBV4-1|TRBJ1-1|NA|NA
TGCGCCAGCAGCCCGGGGAGAGCCAACACTGAAGCTTTCTTT
CASSPGRANTEAFF
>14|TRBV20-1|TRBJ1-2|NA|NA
TGCAGTGCTAGAGACCTTCGCCGGGAACGGCGCTACACCTTC
CSARDLRRERRYTF
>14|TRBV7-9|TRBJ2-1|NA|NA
TGTGCCAGCAGCTTAGACGGTTGGGGCGCTGAGCAGTTCTTC
CASSLDGWGAEQFF
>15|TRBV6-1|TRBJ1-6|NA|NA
TGTGCCAGCATGACGAGGGTTTCCTATAATTCACCCCTCCACTTT
CASMTRVSYNSPLHF
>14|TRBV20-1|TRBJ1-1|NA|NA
TGCAGTGCTAGGGTCGGCATAATGAGCACTGAAGCTTTCTTT
CSARVGIMSTEAFF
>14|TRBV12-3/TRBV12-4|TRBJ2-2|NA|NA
TGTGCCAGCCGCAGGGGGGCCAACACCGGGGAGCTGTTTTTT
CASRRGANTGELFF
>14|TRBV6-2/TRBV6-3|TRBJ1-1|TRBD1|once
TGTGCCAGCAGTTTGGGGACAGGGTTCACTGAAGCTTTCTTT
CASSLGTGFTEAFF
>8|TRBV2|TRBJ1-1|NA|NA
TGTGCCAGCAGGGAAGCTTTCTTT
CASREAFF
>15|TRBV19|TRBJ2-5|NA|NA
TGTGCCAGTAGTATGAGGGACAAAATAACCGAGACCCAGTACTTC
CASSMRDKITETQYF
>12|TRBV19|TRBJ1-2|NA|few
TGTGCCAGTCGAAGTCAGGGCTATGGCTACACCTTC
CASRSQGYGYTF
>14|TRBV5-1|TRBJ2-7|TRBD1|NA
TGCGCCAGCAGCCGGGACAGGGAACCCTACGAGCAGTACTTC
CASSRDREPYEQYF
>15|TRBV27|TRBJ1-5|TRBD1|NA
TGTGCCAGCAGTTTTTGGGGACAGCACCATCAGCCCCAGCATTTT
CASSFWGQHHQPQHF
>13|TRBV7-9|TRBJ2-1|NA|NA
TGTGCCAGCAGCTCCTACCACACTGGTGAGCAGTTCTTC
CASSSYHTGEQFF